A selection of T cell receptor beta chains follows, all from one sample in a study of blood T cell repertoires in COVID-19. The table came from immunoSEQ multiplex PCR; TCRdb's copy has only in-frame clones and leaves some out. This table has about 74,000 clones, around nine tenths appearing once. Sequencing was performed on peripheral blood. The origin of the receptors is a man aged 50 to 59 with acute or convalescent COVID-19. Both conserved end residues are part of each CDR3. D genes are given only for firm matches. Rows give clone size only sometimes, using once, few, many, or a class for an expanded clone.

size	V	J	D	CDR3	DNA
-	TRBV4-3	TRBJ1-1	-	CASSQDLSGIGTEAFF	TGCGCCAGCAGCCAAGATTTGAGCGGGATTGGCACTGAAGCTTTCTTT
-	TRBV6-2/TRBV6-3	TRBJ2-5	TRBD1	CATSRGQGSGSETQYF	TGTGCCACCAGTAGGGGACAGGGATCGGGATCGGAGACCCAGTACTTC
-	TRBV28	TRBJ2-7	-	CASSAAGTSSYEQYF	TGTGCCAGCAGCGCCGCAGGCACCAGCTCCTACGAGCAGTACTTC
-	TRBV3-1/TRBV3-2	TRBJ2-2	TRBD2	CASSSGTYTGELFF	TGTGCCAGCAGTAGCGGGACCTACACCGGGGAGCTGTTTTTT
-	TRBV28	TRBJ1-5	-	CASSSTFSNQPQHF	TGTGCCAGCAGTTCGACATTTAGCAATCAGCCCCAGCATTTT
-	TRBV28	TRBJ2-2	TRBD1	CASSSPRGLGGHTGELFF	TGTGCCAGCAGCTCCCCCAGGGGGTTAGGGGGCCACACCGGGGAGCTGTTTTTT
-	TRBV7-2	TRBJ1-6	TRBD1	CASSDVGTGLSTLHF	TGTGCCAGCAGCGACGTAGGGACAGGGCTTTCCACCCTCCACTTT
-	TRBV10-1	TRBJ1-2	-	CASSDDTGFGYTF	TGCGCCAGCAGTGACGATACAGGCTTCGGCTACACCTTC
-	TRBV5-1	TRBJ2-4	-	CASSLAPGGYVDIQYF	TGCGCCAGCAGCTTGGCCCCAGGGGGGTATGTAGACATTCAGTACTTC
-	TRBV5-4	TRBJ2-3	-	CASRKGGTDTQYF	TGTGCCAGCAGAAAAGGGGGCACAGATACGCAGTATTTT
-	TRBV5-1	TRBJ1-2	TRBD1	CASSLGQGRIYGYTF	TGCGCCAGCAGCTTGGGACAGGGGCGTATTTATGGCTACACCTTC
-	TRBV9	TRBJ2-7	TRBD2	CASSVTSGRSYEQYF	TGTGCCAGCAGCGTAACTAGCGGGAGATCCTACGAGCAGTACTTC
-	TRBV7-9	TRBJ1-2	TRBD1	CASSRTGRNGYTF	TGTGCCAGCAGTAGGACAGGGCGGAATGGCTACACCTTC
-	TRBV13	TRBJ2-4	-	CASSLEWGLAKNIQYF	TGTGCCAGCAGCTTAGAGTGGGGGCTCGCCAAAAACATTCAGTACTTC
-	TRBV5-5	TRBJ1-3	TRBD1	CASSWTGETSGNTIYF	TGTGCCAGCAGCTGGACAGGGGAAACTTCTGGAAACACCATATATTTT
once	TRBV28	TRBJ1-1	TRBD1	CASTLGQGALGAFF	TGTGCCAGCACCTTGGGACAGGGGGCGCTAGGAGCTTTCTTT
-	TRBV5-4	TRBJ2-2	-	CASSLTGSGTGELFF	TGTGCCAGCAGCTTGACAGGGTCGGGCACCGGGGAGCTGTTTTTT
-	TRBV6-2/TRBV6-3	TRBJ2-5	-	CASSYSIQGPETQYF	TGTGCCAGCAGTTACTCGATACAGGGTCCCGAGACCCAGTACTTC
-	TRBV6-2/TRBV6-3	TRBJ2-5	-	CASSYEETQYF	TGTGCCAGCAGTTACGAGGAGACCCAGTACTTC
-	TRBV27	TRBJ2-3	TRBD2	CASSFGTSGTDTQYF	TGTGCCAGCAGTTTTGGGACTAGCGGCACAGATACGCAGTATTTT
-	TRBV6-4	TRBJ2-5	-	CASSERALARIKETQYF	TGTGCCAGCAGTGAACGAGCACTAGCCCGAATCAAAGAGACCCAGTACTTC